This TCR beta chain was sequenced for a study of tumor-infiltrating lymphocytes in primary liver carcinoma. Study-level information: Spanning 30 to 69 years of age, the patients were men and women.

This clonotype was counted a single time. Extraction of RNA together with DNA used about 17-31 mg of unsorted bulk tissue. Per the germline V gene, CDR1 is SGHAT and CDR2 is FQNNGV. The CDR3 is made up of 16 amino acids. V gave up 5 bases and J gave up 7 bases, with 21 bases separating them. Using a constant-region primer together with ProtoScript II reverse transcriptase, TCR beta cDNA was made from roughly 500 ng of total RNA. Researchers made the TCR beta libraries by running three nested multiplex PCR rounds with slightly modified ARM-PCR. Forward primers for TRBV1-TRBV30 and a C-beta reverse primer served the first two PCR rounds, at 10 cycles each. TCRdb re-analysed the multiplex PCR reads in MiXCR, keeping a single row per CDR3 protein. The sample gives tens of thousands of distinct CDR3 sequences, approximately 71% of which show up once; about 31% is in the top ten.

Material for sequencing was liver tumor tissue from sampling region 3. Subset specified: tumor region T3, left-lateral pole. This receptor was identified in a woman in her twenties or thirties with primary liver carcinoma and hepatitis B virus infection. The gene calls are TRBV11-2 and TRBJ2-1; D might be TRBD2 (6 bases). The CDR3 region is CASSTSLTGVYNEQFF. Written as DNA, the CDR3 is TGTGCCAGCAGCACCTCTCTAACGGGAGTATATAATGAGCAGTTCTTC.